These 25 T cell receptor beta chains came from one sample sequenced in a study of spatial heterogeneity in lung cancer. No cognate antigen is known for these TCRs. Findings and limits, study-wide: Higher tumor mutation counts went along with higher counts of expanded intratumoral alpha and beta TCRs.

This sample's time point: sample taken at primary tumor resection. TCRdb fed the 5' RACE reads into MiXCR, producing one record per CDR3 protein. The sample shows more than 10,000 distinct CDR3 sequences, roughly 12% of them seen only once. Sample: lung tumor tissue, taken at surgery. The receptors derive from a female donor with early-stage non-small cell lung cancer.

The CDR3 protein is CASSYRGVSTDTQYF. CDR3 in DNA: TGTGCCAGCAGCTACCGGGGGGTGAGCACAGATACGCAGTATTTT. This rearrangement joins TRBV6-1 to TRBJ2-3, with 7 bases matching TRBD2. Germline V CDR1 and CDR2: MNHNS, SASEGT. CDR3 length equals 15 residues. V lost 6 bases and J lost 0; bases outside the gene matches: 6.

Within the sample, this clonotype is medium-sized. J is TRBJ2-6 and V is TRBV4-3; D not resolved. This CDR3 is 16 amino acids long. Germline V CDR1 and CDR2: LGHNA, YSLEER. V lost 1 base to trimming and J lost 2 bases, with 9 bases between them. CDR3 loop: CASSQAGSAGANVLTF. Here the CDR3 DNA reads TGCGCCAGCAGCCAAGCTGGCAGTGCTGGGGCCAACGTCCTGACTTTC.

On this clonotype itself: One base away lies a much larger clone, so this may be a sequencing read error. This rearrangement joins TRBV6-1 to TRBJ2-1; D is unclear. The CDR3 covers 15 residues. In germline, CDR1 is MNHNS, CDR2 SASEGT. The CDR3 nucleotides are TGTGCCTGCAGTGAAACACTTGGCTCCTACAATGAGCAGTTCTTC. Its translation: CACSETLGSYNEQFF.

The DNA for the CDR3 is TGTGCCAGCAGCGCATCGACAGGTGAGCAGTTCTTC. Translation gives CASSASTGEQFF. The chain employs TRBV7-9 and TRBJ2-1; possibly TRBD1 for D (6 bases). This CDR3 comprises 12 residues. CDR1 and CDR2 from the germline V gene are SEHNR and FQNEAQ (reference sequence). The V end lost 5 bases, the J end lost 9 bases, and 11 bases lay between the germline ends.

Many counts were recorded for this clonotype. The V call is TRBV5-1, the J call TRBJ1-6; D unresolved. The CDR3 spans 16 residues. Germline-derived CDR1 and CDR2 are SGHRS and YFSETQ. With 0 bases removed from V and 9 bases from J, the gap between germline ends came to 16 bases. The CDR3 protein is CASSLAAGGRVSPLHF. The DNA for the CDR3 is TGCGCCAGCAGCTTGGCCGCGGGAGGCCGCGTTTCACCCCTCCACTTT.

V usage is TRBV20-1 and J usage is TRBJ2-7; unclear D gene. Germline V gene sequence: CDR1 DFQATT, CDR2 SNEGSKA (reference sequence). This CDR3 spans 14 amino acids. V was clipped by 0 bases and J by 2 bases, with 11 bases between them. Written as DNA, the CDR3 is TGCAGTGCTAGAGATCTGGGCAGAACCTACGAGCAGTACTTC. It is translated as CSARDLGRTYEQYF.

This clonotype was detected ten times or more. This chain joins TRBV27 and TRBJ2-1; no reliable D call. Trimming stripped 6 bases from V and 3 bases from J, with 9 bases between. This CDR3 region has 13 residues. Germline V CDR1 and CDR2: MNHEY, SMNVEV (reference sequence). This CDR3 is CASRVGNYNEQFF. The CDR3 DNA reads TGTGCCAGCAGAGTGGGCAACTACAATGAGCAGTTCTTC.

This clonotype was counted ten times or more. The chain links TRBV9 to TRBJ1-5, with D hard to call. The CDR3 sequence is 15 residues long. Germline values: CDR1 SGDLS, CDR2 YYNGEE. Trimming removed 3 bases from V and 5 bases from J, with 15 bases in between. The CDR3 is CASSGDGAPYQPQHF. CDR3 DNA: TGTGCCAGCAGCGGCGACGGAGCACCTTATCAGCCCCAGCATTTT.

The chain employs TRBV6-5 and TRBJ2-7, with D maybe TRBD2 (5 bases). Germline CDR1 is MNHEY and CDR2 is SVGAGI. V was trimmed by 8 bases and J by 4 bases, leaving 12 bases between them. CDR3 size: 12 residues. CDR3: CASHTRSYEQYF. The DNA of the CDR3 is TGTGCCAGCCATACTAGATCTTACGAGCAGTACTTC.

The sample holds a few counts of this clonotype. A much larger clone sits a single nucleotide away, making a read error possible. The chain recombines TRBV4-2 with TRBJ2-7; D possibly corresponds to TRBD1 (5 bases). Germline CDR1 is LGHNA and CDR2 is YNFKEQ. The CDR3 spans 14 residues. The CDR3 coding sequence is TGTGCCAGCAACCAAGATCTCAGGGACTACGAGCAGTACTTC. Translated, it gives CASNQDLRDYEQYF.

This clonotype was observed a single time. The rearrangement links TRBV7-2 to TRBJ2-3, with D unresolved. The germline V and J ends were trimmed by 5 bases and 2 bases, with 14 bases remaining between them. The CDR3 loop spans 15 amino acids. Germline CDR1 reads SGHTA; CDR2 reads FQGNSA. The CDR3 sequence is CASSQTPLSTDTQYF. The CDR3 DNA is TGTGCCAGCAGCCAGACTCCTTTATCCACAGATACGCAGTATTTT.

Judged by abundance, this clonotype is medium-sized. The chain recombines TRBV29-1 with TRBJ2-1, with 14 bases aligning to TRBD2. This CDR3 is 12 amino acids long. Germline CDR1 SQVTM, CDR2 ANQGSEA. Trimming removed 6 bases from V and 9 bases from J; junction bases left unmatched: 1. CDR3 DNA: TGCAGCGTGGGACTAGCGGGAGTTGAGCAGTTCTTC. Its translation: CSVGLAGVEQFF.

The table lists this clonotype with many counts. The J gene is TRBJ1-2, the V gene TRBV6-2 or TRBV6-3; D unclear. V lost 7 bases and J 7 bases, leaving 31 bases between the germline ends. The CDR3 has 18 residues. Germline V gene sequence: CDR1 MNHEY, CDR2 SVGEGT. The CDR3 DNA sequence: TGTGCCAGCACCCGCTCCGGGCGGTTACACGGTCCGACGGCTGGCTACACCTTC. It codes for CASTRSGRLHGPTAGYTF.

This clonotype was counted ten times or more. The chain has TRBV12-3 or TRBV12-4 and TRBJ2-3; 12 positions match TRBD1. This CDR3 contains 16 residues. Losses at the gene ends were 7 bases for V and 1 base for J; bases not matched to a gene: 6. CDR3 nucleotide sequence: TGTGCCAGCACCCCGCGGGACAGGGGGCGCACAGATACGCAGTATTTT. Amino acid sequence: CASTPRDRGRTDTQYF.

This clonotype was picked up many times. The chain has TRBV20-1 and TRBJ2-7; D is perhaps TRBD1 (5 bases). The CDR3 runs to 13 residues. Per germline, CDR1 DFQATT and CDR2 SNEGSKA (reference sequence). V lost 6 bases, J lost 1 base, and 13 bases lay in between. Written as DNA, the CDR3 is TGCAGTGCGTATAAAGGGGCTTCCTACGAGCAGTACTTC. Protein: CSAYKGASYEQYF.

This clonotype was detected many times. The CDR3 spells CASSPGLEAFF. The CDR3 DNA reads TGTGCCAGCAGTCCCGGGCTTGAAGCTTTCTTT. This chain connects TRBV6-2 or TRBV6-3 to TRBJ1-1; no clear D. V lost 5 bases and J 7 bases, leaving 8 bases between the germline ends. Per germline, CDR1 MNHEY and CDR2 SVGEGT. CDR3 length: 11 amino acids.

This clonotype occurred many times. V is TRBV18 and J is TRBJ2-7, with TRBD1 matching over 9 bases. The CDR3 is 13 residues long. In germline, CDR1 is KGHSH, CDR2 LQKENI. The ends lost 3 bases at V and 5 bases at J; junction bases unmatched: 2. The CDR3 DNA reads TGTGCCAGCTCACCGGGACAGGGAGACGAGCAGTACTTC. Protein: CASSPGQGDEQYF.

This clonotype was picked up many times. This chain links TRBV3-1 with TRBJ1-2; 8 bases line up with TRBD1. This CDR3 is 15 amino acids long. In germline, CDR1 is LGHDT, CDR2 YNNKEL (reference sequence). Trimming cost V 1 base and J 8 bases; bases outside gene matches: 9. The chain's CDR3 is CASSQGGGQGRGYTF. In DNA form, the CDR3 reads TGTGCCAGCAGCCAAGGGGGCGGACAGGGCCGCGGCTACACCTTC. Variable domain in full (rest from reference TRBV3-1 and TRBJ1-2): DTAVSQTPKYLVTQMGNDKSIKCEQNLGHDTMYWYKQDSKKFLKIMFSYNNKELIINETVPNRFSPKSPDKAHLNLHINSLELGDSAVYFCASSQGGGQGRGYTFGSGTRLTVV.

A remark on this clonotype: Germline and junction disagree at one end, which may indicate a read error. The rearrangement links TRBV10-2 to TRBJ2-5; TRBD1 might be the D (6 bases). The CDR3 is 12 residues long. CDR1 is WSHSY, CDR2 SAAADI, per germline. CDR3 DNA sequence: TGCGCCAGCAAGCAGGGGTTTGGGACCCAGTGCTTC. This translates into CASKQGFGTQCF.

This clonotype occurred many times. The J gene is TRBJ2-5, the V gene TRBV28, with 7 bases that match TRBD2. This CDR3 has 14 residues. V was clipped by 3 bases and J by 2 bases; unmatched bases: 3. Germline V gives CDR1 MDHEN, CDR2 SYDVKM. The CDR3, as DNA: TGTGCCAGCAGTTTGTGGGACTATCAAGAGACCCAGTACTTC. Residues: CASSLWDYQETQYF.

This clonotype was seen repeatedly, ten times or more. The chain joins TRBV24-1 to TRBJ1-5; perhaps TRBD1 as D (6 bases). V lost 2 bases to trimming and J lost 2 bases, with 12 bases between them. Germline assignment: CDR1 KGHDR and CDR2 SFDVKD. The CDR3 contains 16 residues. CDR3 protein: CATSDSRGFGNQPQHF. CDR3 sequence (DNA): TGTGCCACCAGTGATTCCAGGGGCTTCGGCAATCAGCCCCAGCATTTT.

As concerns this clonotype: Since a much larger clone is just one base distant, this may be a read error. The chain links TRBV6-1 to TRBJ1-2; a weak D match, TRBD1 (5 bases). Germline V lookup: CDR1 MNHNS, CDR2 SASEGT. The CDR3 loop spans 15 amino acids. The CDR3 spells CASGEQASRDYGYTF. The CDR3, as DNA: TGTGCCAGCGGTGAACAGGCCAGTAGGGACTATGGCTACACCTTC.

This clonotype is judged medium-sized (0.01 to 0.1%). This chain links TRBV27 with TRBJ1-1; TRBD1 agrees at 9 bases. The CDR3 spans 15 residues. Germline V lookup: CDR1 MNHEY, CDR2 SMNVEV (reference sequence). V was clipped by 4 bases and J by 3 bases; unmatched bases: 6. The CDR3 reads CASSSAGTGHTEAFF. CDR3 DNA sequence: TGTGCCAGCAGTTCGGCCGGGACAGGGCACACTGAAGCTTTCTTT.

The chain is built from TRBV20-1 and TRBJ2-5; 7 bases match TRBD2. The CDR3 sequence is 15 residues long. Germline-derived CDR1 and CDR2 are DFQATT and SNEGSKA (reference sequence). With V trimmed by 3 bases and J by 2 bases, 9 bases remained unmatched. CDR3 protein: CSASPAGTLQETQYF. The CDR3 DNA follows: TGCAGTGCTAGCCCAGCGGGGACCCTTCAAGAGACCCAGTACTTC.

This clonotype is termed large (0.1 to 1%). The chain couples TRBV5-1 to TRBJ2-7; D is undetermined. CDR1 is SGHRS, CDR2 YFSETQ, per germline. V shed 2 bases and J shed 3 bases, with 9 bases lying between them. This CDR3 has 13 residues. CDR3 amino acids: CASSFGPRYEQYF. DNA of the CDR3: TGCGCCAGCAGCTTCGGACCCCGCTACGAGCAGTACTTC.